Each of the 22 T cell receptor beta chains below was sequenced from the same sample in a study of OX40 agonist ivuxolimab in advanced cancers. The method was immunoSEQ multiplex PCR; TCRdb's version includes in-frame clones alone and lacks a portion of them. The table records more than 35,000 clones, approximately 86% of them present only once. Sequenced material: CD4+ or CD8+ T cells sorted from blood, taken in a trial of the OX40 agonist ivuxolimab. The receptors here all came from an adult with an advanced solid tumor such as melanoma, head and neck, liver or kidney cancer.

This chain uses TRBV9 with TRBJ2-1; D remains unclear. From germline, CDR1 is SGDLS and CDR2 YYNGEE. Trimming took 0 bases from V and 3 from J, leaving 13 bases between them. This CDR3 has 16 amino acids. The DNA of the CDR3 is TGTGCCAGCAGCGTAGGTTCGAATTTGTACTACAATGAGCAGTTCTTC. Translated: CASSVGSNLYYNEQFF.

The rearrangement uses TRBV2 and TRBJ2-7; tentatively, D is TRBD2 (5 bases). The germline V gene encodes CDR1 SNHLY and CDR2 FYNNEI. The CDR3 is 13 amino acids. V lost 3 bases and J lost 0, with 6 bases in between. The CDR3 DNA is TGTGCCAGCAGTGACAGCGGCTCCTACGAGCAGTACTTC. Its translation is CASSDSGSYEQYF.

Regarding this clone: Its ends do not fully match the called genes, so a read error is possible. V usage is TRBV2 and J usage is TRBJ2-3; D unresolved. CDR1 is SNHLY and CDR2 is FYNNEI in the germline V gene. The CDR3 has 15 residues. CDR3 coding DNA: TGTGCCAGCAGTGAATGGCTAGGCAACACAGATACGCGGTATTTT. Protein product: CASSEWLGNTDTRYF. The full variable domain, rest sourced from reference TRBV2 and TRBJ2-3, is EPEVTQTPSHQVTQMGQEVILRCVPISNHLYFYWYRQILGQKVEFLVSFYNNEISEKSEIFDDQFSVERPDGSNFTLKIRSTKLEDSAMYFCASSEWLGNTDTRYFGPGTRLTVL.

In DNA form, the CDR3 reads TGTGCCAGCAGCCAAAATGGGCGGGGGGAGCGGGAGCTTTTGGGCTACAATGAGCAGTTCTTC. It specifies CASSQNGRGERELLGYNEQFF. The chain couples TRBV14 to TRBJ2-1; 8 nucleotides agree with TRBD2. Germline loops: CDR1 SGHDN, CDR2 FVKESK. This CDR3 region has 21 residues. The V gene end was trimmed by 2 bases and the J gene end by 3 bases; junction bases not matched to a gene: 21.

The chain carries TRBV27 and TRBJ1-2; D not certain. V lost 5 bases and J lost 4, with 11 bases in between. CDR1 and CDR2 from the germline V gene are MNHEY and SMNVEV (reference sequence). There are 13 residues in the CDR3. The CDR3 spells CASSPGVFYGYTF. The CDR3 DNA follows: TGTGCCAGCAGTCCTGGGGTCTTCTATGGCTACACCTTC.

This chain uses TRBV27 with TRBJ1-4; D is unresolved. Germline V gene data show CDR1 as MNHEY and CDR2 as SMNVEV (reference sequence). The CDR3 has 15 residues. V was shortened by 10 bases and J by 1 base, with 16 bases between the two germline ends. In DNA, the CDR3 is TGTGCCACCCTCCGCCGGACTGGAACTAATGAAAAACTGTTTTTT. This translates into CATLRRTGTNEKLFF.

The rearrangement links TRBV11-1 to TRBJ1-1; a weak D match, TRBD1 (5 bases). Trimming took off 1 base at V and 4 bases at J, with 10 bases between the two ends. Germline V gives CDR1 SGHAT, CDR2 FQDESV (reference sequence). This CDR3 contains 14 residues. CDR3 bases: TGTGCCAGCAGCTTAGGGGACGGAATCACTGAAGCTTTCTTT. Translating gives CASSLGDGITEAFF. The variable domain in full, with the rest retrieved from reference TRBV11-1 and TRBJ1-1, is EAEVAQSPRYKITEKSQAVAFWCDPISGHATLYWYRQILGQGPELLVQFQDESVVDDSQLPKDRFSAERLKGVDSTLKIQPAELGDSAMYLCASSLGDGITEAFFGQGTRLTVV.

This sequence joins TRBV5-4 and TRBJ1-1; D not certain. The V and J ends lost 5 bases and 5 bases respectively, with 13 bases between them. The CDR3 covers 13 residues. Germline V gene lookup returns CDR1 SGHNT and CDR2 YYREEE (reference sequence). Here the CDR3 reads CASSTTRATEAFF. The CDR3 region has the DNA TGTGCCAGCAGTACGACCCGGGCAACTGAAGCTTTCTTT.

The chain links TRBV27 to TRBJ2-1; D gene uncertain. The CDR3 is made up of 14 amino acids. With 4 bases removed from V and 4 bases from J, the gap between germline ends came to 11 bases. Germline V lookup: CDR1 MNHEY, CDR2 SMNVEV (reference sequence). CDR3 DNA: TGTGCCAGCAGTTCATTACCTAGTTACAATGAGCAGTTCTTC. Translating it yields CASSSLPSYNEQFF.

The V gene is TRBV20-1, the J gene TRBJ2-7, with unresolved D. Germline V gene data show CDR1 as DFQATT and CDR2 as SNEGSKA (reference sequence). The V gene lost 3 bases and the J gene lost 12 bases, with 6 bases spanning the gap. CDR3 length equals 8 residues. The CDR3 loop is CSASLGYF. CDR3 nucleotides: TGCAGTGCTAGCCTCGGGTACTTC.

In regard to this clone: Other DNA sequences in this sample translate to the same CDR3. The chain carries TRBV27 and TRBJ2-1; no firm D call. Trimming cost V 0 bases and J 1 base, with 1 base left between them. The CDR3 spans 13 residues. CDR1 is MNHEY, CDR2 SMNVEV, per germline (reference sequence). The CDR3 DNA follows: TGTGCCAGCAGTTTATCGTCCTACAATGAGCAGTTCTTC. Its translation is CASSLSSYNEQFF.

In nucleotides, the CDR3 is TGCGCCAGCAGCCAAGATCTGGGGGCAGGGACTAGAAGAACAGATACGCAGTATTTT. It specifies CASSQDLGAGTRRTDTQYF. The V and J genes are TRBV4-3 and TRBJ2-3; 8 nucleotides align to TRBD2. This CDR3 is built from 19 residues. After removal of 0 bases from V and 3 bases from J, the junction contained 14 bases not matched to a gene. The germline V gene has CDR1 LGHNA and CDR2 YSLEER.

For the CDR3, the DNA is TGTGCCAGCAGTCAGCCTAGCACAGATACGCAGTATTTT. This gives the protein CASSQPSTDTQYF. The chain uses TRBV5-4 and TRBJ2-3; D gene unclear. The germline V gene encodes CDR1 SGHNT and CDR2 YYREEE (reference sequence). V lost 5 bases and J 0 bases, leaving 7 bases between the germline ends. The CDR3 has 13 amino acids. Full variable domain (rest looked up from reference TRBV5-4 and TRBJ2-3): ETGVTQSPTHLIKTRGQQVTLRCSSQSGHNTVSWYQQALGQGPQFIFQYYREEENGRGNFPPRFSGLQFPNYSSELNVNALELDDSALYLCASSQPSTDTQYFGPGTRLTVL.

CDR3 residues: CASSSPTSGEALVCNEQFF. CDR3 bases: TGTGCCAGCAGCTCCCCCACTAGCGGGGAGGCCCTCGTCTGCAATGAGCAGTTCTTC. The genes are TRBV7-2 and TRBJ2-1; TRBD2 matches 10 bases. The V gene end was trimmed by 4 bases and the J gene end by 6 bases; junction bases not matched to a gene: 18. Germline CDR1 is SGHTA and CDR2 is FQGNSA. The CDR3 is made up of 19 amino acids.

This clone appeared once. The gene calls are TRBV14 and TRBJ2-4; D perhaps matches TRBD2 (6 bases). V lost 4 bases to trimming and J lost 6 bases, with 16 bases between them. Germline CDR1 and CDR2: SGHDN and FVKESK. The CDR3 runs to 15 residues. The CDR3 DNA follows: TGTGCCAGCAGCCTAGGGCCGGGACTTGGAAACATTCAGTACTTC. Translating gives CASSLGPGLGNIQYF.

The rearrangement links TRBV15 to TRBJ1-2; 10 bases align to TRBD1. Germline assignment: CDR1 LNHNV and CDR2 YYDKDF (reference sequence). J gave up 4 bases and V 3 bases, and 14 bases lay outside the gene matches. There are 18 residues in the CDR3. The CDR3 sequence is CATSSVGLWTGGSYGYTF. CDR3 DNA: TGTGCCACCAGCAGTGTTGGGCTATGGACAGGGGGTAGCTATGGCTACACCTTC.

The genes are TRBV2 and TRBJ2-7, with 8 bases fitting TRBD2. This CDR3 comprises 16 residues. The germline V gene encodes CDR1 SNHLY and CDR2 FYNNEI. V shed 4 bases, J shed 0 bases, and the junction held 8 bases outside the gene matches. For the CDR3, the DNA is TGTGCCAGCAGTGGGTCCTGGACTAGCCGCTCCTACGAGCAGTACTTC. Protein product: CASSGSWTSRSYEQYF.

The chain links TRBV6-6 to TRBJ2-7; D tentatively fits TRBD1 or TRBD2 (6 bases each). This CDR3 is built from 12 residues. The germline V and J ends were trimmed by 7 bases and 6 bases, with 13 bases remaining between them. Per germline, CDR1 MNHNY and CDR2 SVGAGI (reference sequence). The CDR3 spells CASNGGPPEQYF. CDR3 sequence (DNA): TGTGCCAGCAATGGGGGGCCCCCCGAGCAGTACTTC.

The V and J genes are TRBV13 and TRBJ1-1; D is possibly TRBD1 (5 bases). CDR3 length: 13 amino acids. V was shortened by 3 bases and J by 8 bases, with 13 bases between the two germline ends. Germline V gives CDR1 PRHDT, CDR2 FYEKMQ (reference sequence). CDR3 sequence: CASSLGTAPEAFF. The CDR3 DNA reads TGTGCCAGCAGCTTGGGGACGGCGCCCGAAGCTTTCTTT.

This chain joins TRBV7-9 and TRBJ2-2, with 9 bases fitting TRBD1. Trimming removed 3 bases from V and 4 bases from J; junction bases left unmatched: 6. Germline V gene sequence: CDR1 SEHNR, CDR2 FQNEAQ (reference sequence). The CDR3 has 16 amino acids. CDR3 in DNA: TGTGCCAGCAGCTTGCCGGGACAGGGTTTCACCGGGGAGCTGTTTTTT. This sequence encodes CASSLPGQGFTGELFF.

In this sample, this clone turned up once. The chain carries TRBV7-8 and TRBJ2-2, with D unclear. Per the germline V gene, CDR1 is SGHVS and CDR2 is FQNEAQ. Deletions cut 5 bases from V and 3 bases from J, with 10 bases between. The CDR3 has 14 amino acids. CDR3 in DNA: TGTGCCAGCAGCCGCACGACCCACACCGGGGAGCTGTTTTTT. It is translated as CASSRTTHTGELFF.

The rearrangement uses TRBV7-6 and TRBJ2-1; D remains ambiguous. The CDR3 contains 12 residues. V lost 2 bases to trimming and J lost 8 bases, with 7 bases between them. Germline V lookup: CDR1 SGHVS, CDR2 FNYEAQ. Here the CDR3 DNA reads TGTGCCAGCAGCTTAAGAAGCTATGAGCAGTTCTTC. It yields the protein CASSLRSYEQFF. The variable domain in full, completed from reference TRBV7-6 and TRBJ2-1, reads GAGVSQSPRYKVTKRGQDVALRCDPISGHVSLYWYRQALGQGPEFLTYFNYEAQQDKSGLPNDRFSAERPEGSISTLTIQRTEQRDSAMYRCASSLRSYEQFFGPGTRLTVL.